The source of this T cell receptor beta chain is a study of CD8+CD57+ T cells in acquired aplastic anemia. Study at large: Sorted CD4+ and CD8+ cell DNA averaged approximately 3.2 ug. The study, taken as a whole, reports: More than 25 was the count of CD8+ CDR3 sequences that patients shared with controls.

The V gene's germline CDR1 is MNHEY and CDR2 SVGEGT. The CDR3 covers 13 residues. Trimming left V 6 bases short and J 6 bases short, with 15 bases between. To note about this clonotype: The antigen remains undetermined.

Both TCR beta VDJ combination and CDR3 sequence profiling were carried out. Genomic DNA was the template for this profiling. TCRdb processed the reads anew with MiXCR; each CDR3 protein has one entry. The profile shows approximately 99,000 distinct CDR3 sequences, 50% to 65% of them singletons. Input material: sorted CD4+, CD8+, or CD8+CD57+ T cells (not recorded which) from PBMCs. The chain carries TRBV6-2 or TRBV6-3 and TRBJ2-7, with D possibly matching TRBD1 (6 bases). The TCR was taken from a human donor in good health, serving as a control. CDR3 region: CASSTGTDSEQYF. The CDR3 nucleotides read TGTGCCAGCAGCACAGGGACGGACAGCGAGCAGTACTTC.